The 14 T cell receptor beta chains presented below share a single source sample, sequenced in a study of human T cells and chemical hapten exposure. MiXCR, applied by TCRdb to the RACE reads, yields one record per CDR3 protein. The table shows some 350,000 distinct CDR3 sequences, with approximately 6.3% occurring only once. Described time point: patch test 1, 2 weeks after DPC sensitization. Stated treatment: therapeutic diphenylcyclopropenone sensitization with weekly scalp DPC. The sequences come from whole blood, collected in connection with sensitization to the hapten diphenylcyclopropenone (DPC). These receptors were obtained from a woman between 18 and 29 years old with alopecia areata. Some clones in this sample may be carry-over from other donors' samples.

V is TRBV28 and J is TRBJ2-3; D tentatively fits TRBD1 or TRBD2 (6 bases each). With 5 bases removed from V and 0 bases from J, the gap between germline ends came to 18 bases. In germline, CDR1 is MDHEN, CDR2 SYDVKM. The CDR3 has 17 residues. The CDR3 nucleotides read TGTGCCAGCAGTGCTCCCCGAGGGGGGCGGAGCACAGATACGCAGTATTTT. Amino acids: CASSAPRGGRSTDTQYF.

A few counts support this clonotype. This chain links TRBV4-3 with TRBJ1-1; the match to TRBD1 covers 7 bases. The CDR3 has 15 residues. The germline V gene has CDR1 LGHNA and CDR2 YSLEER. V shed 1 base, J shed 5 bases, and the junction held 7 bases outside the gene matches. The CDR3 nucleotides read TGCGCCAGCAGCCAAGCGACAGGGCGAAGGACTGAAGCTTTCTTT. As protein: CASSQATGRRTEAFF.

CDR3 bases: TGTGCCAGCAGCTTAGCCACGGACAGGGTCAATACGCAGTATTTT. Translating gives CASSLATDRVNTQYF. The J gene is TRBJ2-3, the V gene TRBV11-2; 8 bases match TRBD1. Germline loops: CDR1 SGHAT, CDR2 FQNNGV. This CDR3 is built from 15 residues. V shed 1 base, J shed 7 bases, and the junction held 7 bases outside the gene matches.

The gene calls are TRBV7-2 and TRBJ2-6; tentatively, D is TRBD1 or TRBD2 (5 bases each). The CDR3 covers 15 residues. Germline V lookup: CDR1 SGHTA, CDR2 FQGNSA. V was clipped by 5 bases and J by 1 base, with 9 bases between them. The CDR3 DNA follows: TGTGCCAGCAGCGGGGGACGATCTGGGGCCAACGTCCTGACTTTC. Its protein is CASSGGRSGANVLTF.

This clonotype was picked up many times. CDR3 coding DNA: TGTGCCAGCAGAAGAGTGGATACGCAGTATTTT. This codes for CASRRVDTQYF. The rearrangement joins TRBV6-5 to TRBJ2-3; D unresolved. Germline CDR1 MNHEY, CDR2 SVGAGI. The CDR3 consists of 11 residues. Trimming took 6 bases from V and 6 from J, leaving 7 bases between them.

This clonotype has at least ten counts. The chain joins TRBV6-5 to TRBJ2-3; TRBD1 matches at 7 bases. Unmatched junction bases numbered 8, after V lost 2 bases and J lost 3 bases. The CDR3 is 16 amino acids. Germline lookup yields CDR1 MNHEY and CDR2 SVGAGI. The CDR3 DNA is TGTGCCAGCAGTTACCTGCGGACAGGTCGGACAGATACGCAGTATTTT. Amino acids: CASSYLRTGRTDTQYF.

J is TRBJ1-4 and V is TRBV6-5; D gene uncertain. The germline gives CDR1 MNHEY, CDR2 SVGAGI. The CDR3 sequence is 16 residues long. The V end lost 0 bases, the J end lost 4 bases, and 12 bases lay between the germline ends. In DNA form, the CDR3 reads TGTGCCAGCAGTTACTCTCGCGTCAGCTTTAATGAAAAACTGTTTTTT. Amino acids: CASSYSRVSFNEKLFF.

This clonotype was observed many times. J is TRBJ2-3 and V is TRBV12-3 or TRBV12-4; no clear D gene. Trimming shortened V by 3 bases and J by 0 bases, and 16 bases separated the two germline ends. The length of the CDR3 is 17 residues. The CDR3, as DNA: TGTGCCAGCAGTTTCGGGTCTTGGCTCAAAAGCACAGATACGCAGTATTTT. This sequence encodes CASSFGSWLKSTDTQYF.

This clonotype has only a few counts. This chain links TRBV19 with TRBJ2-1; D is perhaps TRBD1 (5 bases). Germline lookup yields CDR1 LNHDA and CDR2 SQIVND (reference sequence). V was shortened by 0 bases and J by 2 bases, with 11 bases between the two germline ends. The CDR3 length is 16 residues. Here the CDR3 reads CASSIDRAGTYNEQFF. CDR3 DNA sequence: TGTGCCAGTAGTATAGACCGGGCAGGGACCTACAATGAGCAGTTCTTC.

Note on this clonotype: Being one base from a much bigger clone, this may be a read error. The gene calls are TRBV11-1 and TRBJ1-6, with unresolved D. The germline CDR1 and CDR2 sequences are SGHAT and FQDESV (reference sequence). This CDR3 has 14 residues. V was pared by 5 bases and J by 9 bases, with 14 bases between. CDR3 DNA sequence: TGTGCCAGCAGCGTGGTCCGAGGGATTTCACCCCTCCACTTT. Translating gives CASSVVRGISPLHF.

This clonotype was recorded at least ten times. This rearrangement joins TRBV6-6 to TRBJ1-2; D possibly corresponds to TRBD1 (5 bases). Germline CDR1 is MNHNY and CDR2 is SVGAGI (reference sequence). V lost 10 bases and J 2 bases, leaving 23 bases between the germline ends. The CDR3 has 16 residues. CDR3 sequence reads: CATSQSGGRGNYGYTF. In DNA, the CDR3 is TGTGCCACCTCCCAAAGTGGGGGACGGGGGAACTATGGCTACACCTTC.

This clonotype was found many times. This chain links TRBV18 with TRBJ1-4; D might be TRBD1 (5 bases). The ends were cut back, 3 bases at V and 4 bases at J, with 9 bases in the middle. Germline V CDR1 and CDR2: KGHSH, LQKENI. The CDR3 length is 14 residues. In DNA, the CDR3 is TGTGCCAGCTCACCTGACAGAAGTAATGAAAAACTGTTTTTT. The encoded protein is CASSPDRSNEKLFF.

V gene TRBV28 combines with J gene TRBJ1-2; possible D gene TRBD1, 5 bases. Trimming removed 3 bases from V and 7 bases from J, with 15 bases in between. The CDR3 sequence is 14 residues long. Germline CDR1 and CDR2: MDHEN and SYDVKM. CDR3 coding DNA: TGTGCCAGCAGTTTTTACAGGTCGGGTGGTGGCTACACCTTC. Protein: CASSFYRSGGGYTF.

The chain is built from TRBV12-3 or TRBV12-4 and TRBJ1-6; no reliable D call. The CDR3 extends over 12 amino acids. Trimming pared 6 bases from V and 13 bases from J, leaving 13 bases between. The CDR3 DNA is TGTGCCAGCAGCTCTCCCACTAGTCCCCTCCACTTT. Protein product: CASSSPTSPLHF.